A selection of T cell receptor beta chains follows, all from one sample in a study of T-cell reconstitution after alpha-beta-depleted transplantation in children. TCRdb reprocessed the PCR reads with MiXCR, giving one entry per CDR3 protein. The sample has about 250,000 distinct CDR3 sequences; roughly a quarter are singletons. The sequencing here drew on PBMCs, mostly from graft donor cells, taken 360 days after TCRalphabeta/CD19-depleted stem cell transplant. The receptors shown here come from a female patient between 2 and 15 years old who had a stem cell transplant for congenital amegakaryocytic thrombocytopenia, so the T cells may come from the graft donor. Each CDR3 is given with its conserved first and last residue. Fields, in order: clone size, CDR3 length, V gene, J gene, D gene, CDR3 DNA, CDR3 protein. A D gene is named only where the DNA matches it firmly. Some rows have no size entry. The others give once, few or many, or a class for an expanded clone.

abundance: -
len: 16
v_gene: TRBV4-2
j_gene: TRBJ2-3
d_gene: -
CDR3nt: TGTGCCAGCAGCCAGCGGGGCGGAATCGGTACAGATACGCAGTATTTT
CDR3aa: CASSQRGGIGTDTQYF

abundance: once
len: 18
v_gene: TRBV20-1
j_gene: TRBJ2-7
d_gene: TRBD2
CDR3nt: TGCAGTGCTTACCCGACTAGCGGGACTACTATGAGCTCCTACGAGCAGTACTTC
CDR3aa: CSAYPTSGTTMSSYEQYF

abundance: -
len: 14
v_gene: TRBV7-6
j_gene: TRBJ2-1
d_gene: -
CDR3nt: TGTGCCAGCAGCTTAGCGGGAGAACACAATGAGCAGTTCTTC
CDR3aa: CASSLAGEHNEQFF

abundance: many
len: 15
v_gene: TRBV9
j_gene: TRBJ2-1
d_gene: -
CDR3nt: TGTGCCAGCAGCGTAGAACTCGAATCCTACAATGAGCAGTTCTTC
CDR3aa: CASSVELESYNEQFF

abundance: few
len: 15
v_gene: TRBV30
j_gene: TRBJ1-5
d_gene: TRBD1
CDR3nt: TGTGCCTGGAGTTGGGGACAGGGAGACAATCAGCCCCAGCATTTT
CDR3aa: CAWSWGQGDNQPQHF

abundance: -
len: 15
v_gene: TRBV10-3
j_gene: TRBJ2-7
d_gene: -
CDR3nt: TGTGCCATCAGTGAGCCCCGGCGGGTCTCCTACGAGCAGTACTTC
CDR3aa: CAISEPRRVSYEQYF

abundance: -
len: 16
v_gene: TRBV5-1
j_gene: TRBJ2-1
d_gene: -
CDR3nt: TGCGCCAGCAGCTTCGAGGGGAAACTCTCCTACAATGAGCAGTTCTTC
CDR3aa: CASSFEGKLSYNEQFF

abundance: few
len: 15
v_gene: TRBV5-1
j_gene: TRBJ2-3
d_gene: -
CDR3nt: TGCGCCAGCAGCATGGGACCGCTGAGCACAGATACGCAGTATTTT
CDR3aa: CASSMGPLSTDTQYF

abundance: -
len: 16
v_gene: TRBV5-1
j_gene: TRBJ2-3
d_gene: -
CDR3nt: TGCGCCAGCAGCTTGGGTGGCGGACATAGCACAGATACGCAGTATTTT
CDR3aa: CASSLGGGHSTDTQYF

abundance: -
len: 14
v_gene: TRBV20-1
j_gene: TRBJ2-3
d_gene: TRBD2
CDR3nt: TGCAGTGCTAGCGGACTAGAAGGTCCAGATACGCAGTATTTT
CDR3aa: CSASGLEGPDTQYF

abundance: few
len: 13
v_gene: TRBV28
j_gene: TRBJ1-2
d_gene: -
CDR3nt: TGTGCCAGCCTGGCCTGGCAAAGTGGTGGCTACACCTTC
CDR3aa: CASLAWQSGGYTF

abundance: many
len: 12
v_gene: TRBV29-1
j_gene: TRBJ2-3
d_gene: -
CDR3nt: TGCAGCGCAAGGGCCTCTACAGATACGCAGTATTTT
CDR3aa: CSARASTDTQYF

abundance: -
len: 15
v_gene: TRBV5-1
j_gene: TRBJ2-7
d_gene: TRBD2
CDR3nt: TGCGCCAGCAGCTTGGGAGGCGGGGGATCCTACGAGCAGTACTTC
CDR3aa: CASSLGGGGSYEQYF

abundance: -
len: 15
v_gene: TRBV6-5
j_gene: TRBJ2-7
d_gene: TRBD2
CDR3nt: TGTGCCAGCAGTTACGTTGCGGGAGACTCCTACGAGCAGTACTTC
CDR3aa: CASSYVAGDSYEQYF

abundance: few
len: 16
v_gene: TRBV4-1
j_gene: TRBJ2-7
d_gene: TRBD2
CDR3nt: TGCGCCTCCTCAGGACTAGCGGGATTGATCTCCTACGAGCAGTACTTC
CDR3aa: CASSGLAGLISYEQYF

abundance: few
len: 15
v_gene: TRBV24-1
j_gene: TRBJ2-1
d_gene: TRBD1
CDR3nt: TGTGCCACCAGTGAACGGACAGGGATTGGAGATGAGCAGTTCTTC
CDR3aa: CATSERTGIGDEQFF

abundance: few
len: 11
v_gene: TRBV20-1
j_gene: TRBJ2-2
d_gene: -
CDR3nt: TGCAGTGCTAGGTATCCCGGGGAGCTGTTTTTT
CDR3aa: CSARYPGELFF

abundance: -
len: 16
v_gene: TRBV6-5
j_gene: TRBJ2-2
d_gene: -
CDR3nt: TGTGCCAGCAGTTACCCCAGCGGTCAGAACACCGGGGAGCTGTTTTTT
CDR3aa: CASSYPSGQNTGELFF

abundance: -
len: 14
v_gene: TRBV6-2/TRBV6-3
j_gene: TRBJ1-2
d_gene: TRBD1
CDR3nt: TGTGCCAGCAGTTACCGGAAACAGGGGTATGGCTACACCTTC
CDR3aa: CASSYRKQGYGYTF

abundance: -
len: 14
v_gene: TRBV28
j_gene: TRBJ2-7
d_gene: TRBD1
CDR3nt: TGTGCCAGCCAAGGGACAGGGGGCTTCAACGAGCAGTACTTC
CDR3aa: CASQGTGGFNEQYF

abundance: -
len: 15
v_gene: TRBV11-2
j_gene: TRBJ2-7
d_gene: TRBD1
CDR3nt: TGTGCCAGCAGCTCAGTGACAGGGGAGTCCTACGAGCAGTACTTC
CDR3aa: CASSSVTGESYEQYF

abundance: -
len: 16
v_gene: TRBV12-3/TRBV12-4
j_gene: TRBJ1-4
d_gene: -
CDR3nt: TGTGCCAGCAGTTTAAGTGGCGGGACTGTTAATGAAAAACTGTTTTTT
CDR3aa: CASSLSGGTVNEKLFF

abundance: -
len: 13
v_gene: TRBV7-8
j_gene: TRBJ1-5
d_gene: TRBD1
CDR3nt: TGTGCCAGCAGCTCCAGGGGGAAGGAGCCCCAGCATTTT
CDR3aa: CASSSRGKEPQHF

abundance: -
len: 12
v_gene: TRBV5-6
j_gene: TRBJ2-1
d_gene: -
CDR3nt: TGTGCCAGCAGCGAAATAGAAGGAAAGCAGTTCTTC
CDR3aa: CASSEIEGKQFF

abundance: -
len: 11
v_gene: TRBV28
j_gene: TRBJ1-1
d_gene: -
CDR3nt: TGTGCCAGCCAGCTGAACACTGAAGCTTTCTTT
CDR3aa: CASQLNTEAFF

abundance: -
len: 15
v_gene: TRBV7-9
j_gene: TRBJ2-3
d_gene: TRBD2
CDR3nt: TGTGCCAGCAGCTCCGGGGACACTAGCGGGAATACGCAGTATTTT
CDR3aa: CASSSGDTSGNTQYF

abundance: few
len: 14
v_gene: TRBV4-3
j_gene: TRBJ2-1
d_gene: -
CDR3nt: TGCGCCAGCAGCCAAGATAGGAATTTCAATGAGCAGTTCTTC
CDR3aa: CASSQDRNFNEQFF

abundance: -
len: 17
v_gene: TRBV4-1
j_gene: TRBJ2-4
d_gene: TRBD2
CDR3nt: TGCGCCAGCAGTCAATCACTAGCGGGGCTAGCCAAAAACATTCAGTACTTC
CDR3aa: CASSQSLAGLAKNIQYF

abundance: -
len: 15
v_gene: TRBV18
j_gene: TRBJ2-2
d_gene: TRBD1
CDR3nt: TGTGCCAGCTCACGCGGACAGGGGGACACCGGGGAGCTGTTTTTT
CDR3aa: CASSRGQGDTGELFF

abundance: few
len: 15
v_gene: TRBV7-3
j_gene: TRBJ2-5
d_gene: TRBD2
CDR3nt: TGTGCCAGCAGCTTAAATTGGGGGGGGAGAGAGACCCAGTACTTC
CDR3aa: CASSLNWGGRETQYF

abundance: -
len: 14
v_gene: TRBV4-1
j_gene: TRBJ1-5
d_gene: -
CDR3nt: TGCGCCAGCAGCCCCCATGGGGGGAATCAGCCCCAGCATTTT
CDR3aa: CASSPHGGNQPQHF

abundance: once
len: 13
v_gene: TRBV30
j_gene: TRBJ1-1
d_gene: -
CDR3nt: TGTGCCTGGACGGGGGGCACCGGCACTGAAGCTTTCTTT
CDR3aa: CAWTGGTGTEAFF

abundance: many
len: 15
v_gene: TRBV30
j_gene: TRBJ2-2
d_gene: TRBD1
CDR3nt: TGTGCCTGGAGGACGGCGGACAGGGCCACCGGGGAGCTGTTTTTT
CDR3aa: CAWRTADRATGELFF

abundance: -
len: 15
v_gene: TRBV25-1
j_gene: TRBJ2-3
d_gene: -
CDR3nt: TGTGCCAGCAGTCTCCCGGGACCGAGCACAGATACGCAGTATTTT
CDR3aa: CASSLPGPSTDTQYF

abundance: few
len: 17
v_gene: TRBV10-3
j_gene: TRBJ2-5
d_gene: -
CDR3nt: TGTGCCATCAGTGATCCGGGGGCTTTTTCATCTCCGAAGACCCAGTACTTC
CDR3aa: CAISDPGAFSSPKTQYF

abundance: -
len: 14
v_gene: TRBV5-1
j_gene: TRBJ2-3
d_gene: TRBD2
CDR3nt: TGCGCCAGCAGCTCCGGGACTAGCGGGAGTGCGCAGTATTTT
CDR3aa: CASSSGTSGSAQYF

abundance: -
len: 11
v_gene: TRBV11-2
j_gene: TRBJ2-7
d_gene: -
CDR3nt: TGTGCCAGCGGCCAGGGTCACGAGCAGTACTTC
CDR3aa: CASGQGHEQYF

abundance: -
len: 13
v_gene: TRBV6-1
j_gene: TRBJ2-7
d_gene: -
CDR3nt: TGTGCCAGCAGTGAACCGGCAGGGTCCAAGCAGTACTTC
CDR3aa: CASSEPAGSKQYF

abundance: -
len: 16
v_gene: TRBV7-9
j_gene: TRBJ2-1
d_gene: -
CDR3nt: TGTGCCAGCAGCTTAATAGGAGGACAGCTTTACAATGAGCAGTTCTTC
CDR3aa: CASSLIGGQLYNEQFF

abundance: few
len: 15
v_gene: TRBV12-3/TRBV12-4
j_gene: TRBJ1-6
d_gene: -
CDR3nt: TGTGCCAGCAGCCTCCAGGGACCGCTTATTTCACCCCTCCACTTT
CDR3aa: CASSLQGPLISPLHF

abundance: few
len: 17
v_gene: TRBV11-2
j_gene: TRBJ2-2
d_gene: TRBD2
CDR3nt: TGTGCCAGTACCCTCCCCCAGCGACTAGCGGGACCCGGGGAGCTGTTTTTT
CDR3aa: CASTLPQRLAGPGELFF

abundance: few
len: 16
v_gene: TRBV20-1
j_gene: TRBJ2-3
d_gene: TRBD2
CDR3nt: TGCAGTGCTCCCTCGACTAGCGCGTACCACACAGATACGCAGTATTTT
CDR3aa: CSAPSTSAYHTDTQYF

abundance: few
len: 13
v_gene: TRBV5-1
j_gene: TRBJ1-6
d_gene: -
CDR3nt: TGCGCCAGCAGCTTGGAGGACTTTCCGCCCCTCCACTTT
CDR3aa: CASSLEDFPPLHF

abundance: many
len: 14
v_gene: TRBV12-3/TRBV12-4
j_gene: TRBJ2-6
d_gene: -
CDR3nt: TGTGCCAGCACCTTCTCTGGGGGGGCCAACGTCCTGACTTTC
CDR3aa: CASTFSGGANVLTF

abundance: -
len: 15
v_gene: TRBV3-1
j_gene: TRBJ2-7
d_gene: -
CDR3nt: TGTGCCAGCAGCCAAGATGTAGGGGGTTCCGTCGAGCAGTACTTC
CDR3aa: CASSQDVGGSVEQYF

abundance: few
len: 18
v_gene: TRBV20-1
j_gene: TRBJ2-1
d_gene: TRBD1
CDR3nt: TGCAGTGCTAGTCAAGGACAGGGGGCGTTACGCTACTCCAATGAGCAGTTCTTC
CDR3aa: CSASQGQGALRYSNEQFF

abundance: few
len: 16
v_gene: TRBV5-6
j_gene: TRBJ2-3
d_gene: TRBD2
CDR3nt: TGTGCCAGCAGCCCCGGGACTACTCCCAGCACAGATACGCAGTATTTT
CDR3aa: CASSPGTTPSTDTQYF

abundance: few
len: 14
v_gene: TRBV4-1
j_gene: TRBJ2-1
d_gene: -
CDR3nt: TGCGCCAGCAGCCAACCACTAGACGGCAATGAGCAGTTCTTC
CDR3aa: CASSQPLDGNEQFF

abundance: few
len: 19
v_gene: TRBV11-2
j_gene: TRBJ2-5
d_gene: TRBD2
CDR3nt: TGTGCCAGCAGCTTAGATCTGGATTTTGCGGGGGGTACCCGGGAGACCCAGTACTTC
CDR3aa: CASSLDLDFAGGTRETQYF

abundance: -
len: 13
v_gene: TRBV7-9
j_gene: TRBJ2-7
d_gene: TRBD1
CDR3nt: TGTGCCAGCAGCTCCCAGGGGGACTACGAGCAGTACTTC
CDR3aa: CASSSQGDYEQYF

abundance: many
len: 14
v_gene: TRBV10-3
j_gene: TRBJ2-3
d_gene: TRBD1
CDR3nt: TGTGCCATCACCGCTGGTAGGGGGCCAGATACGCAGTATTTT
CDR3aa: CAITAGRGPDTQYF

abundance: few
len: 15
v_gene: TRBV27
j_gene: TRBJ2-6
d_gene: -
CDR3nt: TGTGCCAGCAGTTTAAGGTACTCTGGGGCCAACGTCCTGACTTTC
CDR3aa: CASSLRYSGANVLTF

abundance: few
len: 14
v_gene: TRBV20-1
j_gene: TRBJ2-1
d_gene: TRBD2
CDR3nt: TGCAGTGCTAGAGGTGGCGGGGGGGACAATGAGCAGTTCTTC
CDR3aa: CSARGGGGDNEQFF

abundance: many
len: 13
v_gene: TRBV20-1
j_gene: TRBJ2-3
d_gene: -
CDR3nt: TGCAGTGCAGCCGTCGGATCGGCGGATACGCAGTATTTT
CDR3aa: CSAAVGSADTQYF

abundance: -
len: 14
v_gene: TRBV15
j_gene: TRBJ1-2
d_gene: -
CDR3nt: TGTGCCACCAGCAGAGCTACCGGGGCCTATGGCTACACCTTC
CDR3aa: CATSRATGAYGYTF

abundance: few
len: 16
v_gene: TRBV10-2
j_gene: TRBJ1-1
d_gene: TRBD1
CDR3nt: TGCGCCAGCAGTGATCCGGGACAGGGGTTAAAGGGTGAAGCTTTCTTT
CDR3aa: CASSDPGQGLKGEAFF

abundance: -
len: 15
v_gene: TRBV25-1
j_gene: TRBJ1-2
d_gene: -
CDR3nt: TGTGCCAGCAGTGAATGGGGAATAGAGATCTATGGCTACACCTTC
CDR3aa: CASSEWGIEIYGYTF

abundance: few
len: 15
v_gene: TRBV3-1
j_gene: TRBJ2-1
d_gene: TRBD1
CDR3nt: TGTGCCAGCGCCTCTGGGCACAGGGGGGACAATGAGCAGTTCTTC
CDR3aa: CASASGHRGDNEQFF

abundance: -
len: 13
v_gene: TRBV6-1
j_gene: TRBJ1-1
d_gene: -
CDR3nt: TGTGCCAGCAGGAATACGAGGAACACTGAAGCTTTCTTT
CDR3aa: CASRNTRNTEAFF

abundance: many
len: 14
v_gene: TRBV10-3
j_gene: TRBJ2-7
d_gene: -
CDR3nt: TGTGCCATCAGTGACCTTGGCTATGCCTACGAGCAGTACTTC
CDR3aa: CAISDLGYAYEQYF